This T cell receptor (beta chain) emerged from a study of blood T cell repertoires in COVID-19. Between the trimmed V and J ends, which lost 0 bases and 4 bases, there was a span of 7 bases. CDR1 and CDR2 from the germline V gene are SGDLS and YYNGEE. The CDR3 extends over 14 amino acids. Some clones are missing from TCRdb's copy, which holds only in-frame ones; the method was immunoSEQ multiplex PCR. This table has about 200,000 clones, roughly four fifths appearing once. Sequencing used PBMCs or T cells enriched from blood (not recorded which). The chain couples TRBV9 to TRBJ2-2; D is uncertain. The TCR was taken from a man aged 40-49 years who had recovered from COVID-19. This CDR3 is CASSVALSTGELFF. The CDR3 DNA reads TGTGCCAGCAGCGTAGCGCTTAGCACCGGGGAGCTGTTTTTT. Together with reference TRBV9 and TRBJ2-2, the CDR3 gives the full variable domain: DSGVTQTPKHLITATGQRVTLRCSPRSGDLSVYWYQQSLDQGLQFLIQYYNGEERAKGNILERFSAQQFPDLHSELNLSSLELGDSALYFCASSVALSTGELFFGEGSRLTVL.